This T cell receptor beta chain derives from a study of STAT5B mutations in CD4+ large granular lymphocyte leukemia. Study observations and caveats: Without HLA matching, higher CD4+ than CD8+ T-LGLL clonality could reflect small sample size.

In germline, CDR1 is GTSNPN, CDR2 SVGIG (reference sequence). Deletions cut 1 base from V and 11 bases from J, with 17 bases between. The CDR3 is 13 amino acids. The repertoire was sequenced with immunoSEQ multiplex PCR; TCRdb's copy has only in-frame clones and lacks some. The sample lists around 35,000 clones, roughly four fifths occurring once. About this clone: Antigen unknown.

Source material: CD4+ T cells from blood buffy coats. The rearrangement links TRBV30 to TRBJ1-1; no firm D call. The receptor's source is a human donor in good health. CDR3 DNA: TGTGCCTGGAGTGATGAAGCTCGAGAGTGGGCTTTCTTT. Its protein is CAWSDEAREWAFF.